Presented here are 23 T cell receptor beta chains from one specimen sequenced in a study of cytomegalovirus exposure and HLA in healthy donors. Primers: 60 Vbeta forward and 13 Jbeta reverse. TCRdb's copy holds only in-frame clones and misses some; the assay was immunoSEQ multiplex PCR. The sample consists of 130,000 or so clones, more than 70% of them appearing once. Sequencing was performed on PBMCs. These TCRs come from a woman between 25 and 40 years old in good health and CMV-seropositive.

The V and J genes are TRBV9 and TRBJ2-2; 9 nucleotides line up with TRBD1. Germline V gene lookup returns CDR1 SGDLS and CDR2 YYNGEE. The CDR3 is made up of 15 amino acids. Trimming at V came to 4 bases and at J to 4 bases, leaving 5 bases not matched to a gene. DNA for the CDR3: TGTGCCAGCAGCTTCCGGACAGGGGTCACCGGGGAGCTGTTTTTT. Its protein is CASSFRTGVTGELFF. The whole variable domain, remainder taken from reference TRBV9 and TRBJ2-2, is DSGVTQTPKHLITATGQRVTLRCSPRSGDLSVYWYQQSLDQGLQFLIQYYNGEERAKGNILERFSAQQFPDLHSELNLSSLELGDSALYFCASSFRTGVTGELFFGEGSRLTVL.

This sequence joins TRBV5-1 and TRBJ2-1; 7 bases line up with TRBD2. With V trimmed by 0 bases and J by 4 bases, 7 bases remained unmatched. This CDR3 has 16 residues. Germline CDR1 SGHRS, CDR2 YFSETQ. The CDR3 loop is CASSLAPGAGYNEQFF. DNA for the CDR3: TGCGCCAGCAGCTTGGCCCCGGGAGCGGGGTACAATGAGCAGTTCTTC. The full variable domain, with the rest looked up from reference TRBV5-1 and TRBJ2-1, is KAGVTQTPRYLIKTRGQQVTLSCSPISGHRSVSWYQQTPGQGLQFLFEYFSETQRNKGNFPGRFSGRQFSNSRSEMNVSTLELGDSALYLCASSLAPGAGYNEQFFGPGTRLTVL.

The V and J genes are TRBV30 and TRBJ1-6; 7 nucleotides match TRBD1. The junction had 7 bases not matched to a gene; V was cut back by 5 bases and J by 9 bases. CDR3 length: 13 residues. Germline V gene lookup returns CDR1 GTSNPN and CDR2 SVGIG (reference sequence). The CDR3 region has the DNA TGTGCCTGGTCTGACAGGGTGGGTTCACCCCTCCACTTT. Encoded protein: CAWSDRVGSPLHF.

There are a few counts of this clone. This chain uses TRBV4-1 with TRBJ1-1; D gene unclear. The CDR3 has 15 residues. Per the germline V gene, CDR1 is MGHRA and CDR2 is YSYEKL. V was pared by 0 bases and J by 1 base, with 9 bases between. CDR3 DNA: TGCGCCAGCAGCCAAGAAGGCGGAGGGAACACTGAAGCTTTCTTT. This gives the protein CASSQEGGGNTEAFF.

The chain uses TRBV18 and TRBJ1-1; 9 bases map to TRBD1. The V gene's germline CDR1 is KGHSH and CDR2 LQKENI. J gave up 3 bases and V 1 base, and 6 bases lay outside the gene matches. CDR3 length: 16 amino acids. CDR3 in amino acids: CASSPRGQGGDTEAFF. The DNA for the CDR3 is TGTGCCAGCTCACCACGGGGACAGGGAGGGGACACTGAAGCTTTCTTT.

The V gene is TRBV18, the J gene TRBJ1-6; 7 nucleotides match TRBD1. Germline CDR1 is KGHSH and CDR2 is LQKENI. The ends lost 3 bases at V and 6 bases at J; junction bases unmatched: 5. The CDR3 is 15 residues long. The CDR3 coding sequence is TGTGCCAGCTCACCCCTCCGGGACAGTAATTCACCCCTCCACTTT. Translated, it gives CASSPLRDSNSPLHF.

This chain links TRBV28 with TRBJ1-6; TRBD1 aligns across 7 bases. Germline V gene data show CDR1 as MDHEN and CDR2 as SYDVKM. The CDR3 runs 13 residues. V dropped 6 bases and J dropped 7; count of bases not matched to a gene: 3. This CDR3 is CASSRDSNSPLHF. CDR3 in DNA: TGTGCCAGCAGCCGGGACAGCAATTCACCCCTCCACTTT.

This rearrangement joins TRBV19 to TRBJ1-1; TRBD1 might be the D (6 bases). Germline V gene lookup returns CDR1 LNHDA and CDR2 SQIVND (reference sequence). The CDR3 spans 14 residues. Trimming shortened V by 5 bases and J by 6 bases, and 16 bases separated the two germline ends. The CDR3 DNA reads TGTGCCAGTAGTCAAGCCAGGGGACGGGCTGAAGCTTTCTTT. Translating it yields CASSQARGRAEAFF.

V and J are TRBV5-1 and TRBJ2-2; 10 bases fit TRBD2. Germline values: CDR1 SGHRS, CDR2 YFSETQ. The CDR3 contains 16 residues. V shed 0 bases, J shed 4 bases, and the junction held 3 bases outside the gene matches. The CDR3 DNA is TGCGCCAGCAGCTTGGAAGCGGGAGGGGGCACCGGGGAGCTGTTTTTT. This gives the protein CASSLEAGGGTGELFF. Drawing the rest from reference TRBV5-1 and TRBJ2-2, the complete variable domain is KAGVTQTPRYLIKTRGQQVTLSCSPISGHRSVSWYQQTPGQGLQFLFEYFSETQRNKGNFPGRFSGRQFSNSRSEMNVSTLELGDSALYLCASSLEAGGGTGELFFGEGSRLTVL.

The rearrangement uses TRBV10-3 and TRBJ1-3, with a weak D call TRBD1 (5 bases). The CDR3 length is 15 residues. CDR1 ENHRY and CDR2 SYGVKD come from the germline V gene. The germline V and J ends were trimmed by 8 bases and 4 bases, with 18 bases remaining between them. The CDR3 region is CAIRLTGTAGNTIYF. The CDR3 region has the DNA TGTGCCATCCGTTTAACCGGGACTGCAGGAAACACCATATATTTT.

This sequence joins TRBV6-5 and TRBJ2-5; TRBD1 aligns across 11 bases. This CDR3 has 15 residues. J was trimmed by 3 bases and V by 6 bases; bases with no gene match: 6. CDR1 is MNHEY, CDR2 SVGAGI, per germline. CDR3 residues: CASSLDRGRKETQYF. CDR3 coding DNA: TGTGCCAGCAGCTTGGACAGGGGGCGGAAAGAGACCCAGTACTTC.

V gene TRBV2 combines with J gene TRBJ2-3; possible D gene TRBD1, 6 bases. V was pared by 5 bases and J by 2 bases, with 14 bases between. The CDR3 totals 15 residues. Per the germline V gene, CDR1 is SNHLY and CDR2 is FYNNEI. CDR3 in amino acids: CASSPFWTDTDTQYF. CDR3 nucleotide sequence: TGTGCCAGCAGTCCTTTTTGGACAGACACAGATACGCAGTATTTT.

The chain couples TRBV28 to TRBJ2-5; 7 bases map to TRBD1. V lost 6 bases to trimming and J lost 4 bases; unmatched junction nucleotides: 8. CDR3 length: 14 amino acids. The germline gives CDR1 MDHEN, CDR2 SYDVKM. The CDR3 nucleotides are TGTGCCAGCAGGCGAGGGGGCGCGTCAGAGACCCAGTACTTC. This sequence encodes CASRRGGASETQYF.

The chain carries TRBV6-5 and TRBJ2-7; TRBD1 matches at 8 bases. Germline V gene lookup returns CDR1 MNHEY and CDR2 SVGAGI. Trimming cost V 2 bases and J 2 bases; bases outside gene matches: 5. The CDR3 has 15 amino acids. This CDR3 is CASSYRGQGTYEQYF. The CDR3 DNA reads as TGTGCCAGCAGTTACCGCGGACAGGGCACCTACGAGCAGTACTTC.

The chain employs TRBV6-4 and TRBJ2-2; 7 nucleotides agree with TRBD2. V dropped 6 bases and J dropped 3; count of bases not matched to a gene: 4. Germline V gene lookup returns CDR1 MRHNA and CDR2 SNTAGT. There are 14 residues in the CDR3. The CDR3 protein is CASRRGGDTGELFF. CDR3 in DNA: TGTGCCAGCAGGAGGGGAGGGGACACCGGGGAGCTGTTTTTT.

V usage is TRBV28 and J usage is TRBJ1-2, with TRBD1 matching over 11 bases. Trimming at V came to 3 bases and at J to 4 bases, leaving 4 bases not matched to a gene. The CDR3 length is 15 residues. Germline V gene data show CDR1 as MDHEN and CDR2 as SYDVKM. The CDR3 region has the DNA TGTGCCAGCAGTTTCGGGACAGGGGGGAGCTATGGCTACACCTTC. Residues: CASSFGTGGSYGYTF.

CDR3 amino acids: CASSPRGTDTEAFF. As DNA, the CDR3 is TGCGCCAGCAGCCCCCGGGGTACCGACACTGAAGCTTTCTTT. This rearrangement joins TRBV5-1 to TRBJ1-1; D is unclear. Trimming cost V 4 bases and J 3 bases, with 13 bases left between them. The CDR3 runs to 14 residues. Germline loops: CDR1 SGHRS, CDR2 YFSETQ.

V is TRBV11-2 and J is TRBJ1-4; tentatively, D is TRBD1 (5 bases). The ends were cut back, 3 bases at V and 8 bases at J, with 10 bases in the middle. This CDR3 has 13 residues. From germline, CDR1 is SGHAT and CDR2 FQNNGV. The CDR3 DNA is TGTGCCAGCAGCTTCGGGGGTACCGAAAAACTGTTTTTT. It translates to CASSFGGTEKLFF.

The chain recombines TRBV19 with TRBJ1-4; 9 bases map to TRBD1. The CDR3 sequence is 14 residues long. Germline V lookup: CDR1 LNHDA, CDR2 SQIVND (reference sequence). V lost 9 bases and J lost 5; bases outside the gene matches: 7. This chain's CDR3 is CASSEQGANEKLFF. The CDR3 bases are TGTGCCAGCAGTGAACAGGGGGCAAATGAAAAACTGTTTTTT.

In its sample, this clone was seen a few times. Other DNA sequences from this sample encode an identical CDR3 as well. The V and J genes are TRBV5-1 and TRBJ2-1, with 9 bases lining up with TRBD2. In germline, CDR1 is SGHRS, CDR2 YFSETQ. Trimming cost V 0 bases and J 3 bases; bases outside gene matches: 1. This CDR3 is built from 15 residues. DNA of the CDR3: TGCGCCAGCAGCTTGGGACTAGCGGACTACAATGAGCAGTTCTTC. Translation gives CASSLGLADYNEQFF.

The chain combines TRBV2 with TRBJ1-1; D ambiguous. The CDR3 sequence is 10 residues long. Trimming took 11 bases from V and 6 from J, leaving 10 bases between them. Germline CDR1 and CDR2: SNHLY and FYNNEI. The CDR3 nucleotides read TGTGCCCTTTGGAGGCCTGAAGCTTTCTTT. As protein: CALWRPEAFF.

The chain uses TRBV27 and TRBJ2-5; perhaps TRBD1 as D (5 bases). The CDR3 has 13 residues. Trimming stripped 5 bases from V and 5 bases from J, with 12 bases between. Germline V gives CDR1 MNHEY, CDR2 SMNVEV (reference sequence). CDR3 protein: CASSPWGRETQYF. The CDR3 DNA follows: TGTGCCAGCAGTCCCTGGGGCCGGGAGACCCAGTACTTC.

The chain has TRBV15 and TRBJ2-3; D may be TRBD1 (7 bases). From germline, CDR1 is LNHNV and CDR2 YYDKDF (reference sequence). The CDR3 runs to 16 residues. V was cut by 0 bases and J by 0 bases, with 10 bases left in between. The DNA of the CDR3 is TGTGCCACCAGCAGAGAGGAGGGGGCAAGCACAGATACGCAGTATTTT. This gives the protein CATSREEGASTDTQYF.